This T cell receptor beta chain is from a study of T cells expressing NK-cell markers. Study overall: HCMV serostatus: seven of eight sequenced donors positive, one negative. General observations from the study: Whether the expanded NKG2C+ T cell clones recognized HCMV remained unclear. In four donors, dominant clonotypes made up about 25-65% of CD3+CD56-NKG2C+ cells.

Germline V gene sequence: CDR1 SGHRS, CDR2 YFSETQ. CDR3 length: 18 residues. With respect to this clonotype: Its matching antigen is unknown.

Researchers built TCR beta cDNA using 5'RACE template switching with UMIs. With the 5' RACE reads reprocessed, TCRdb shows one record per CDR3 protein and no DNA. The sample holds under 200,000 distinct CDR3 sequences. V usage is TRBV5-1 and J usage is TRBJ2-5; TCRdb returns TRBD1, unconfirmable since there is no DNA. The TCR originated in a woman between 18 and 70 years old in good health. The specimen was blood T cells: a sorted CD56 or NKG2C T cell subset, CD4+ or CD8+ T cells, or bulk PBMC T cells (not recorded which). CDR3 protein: CASSLAVAPSRNQETQYF.